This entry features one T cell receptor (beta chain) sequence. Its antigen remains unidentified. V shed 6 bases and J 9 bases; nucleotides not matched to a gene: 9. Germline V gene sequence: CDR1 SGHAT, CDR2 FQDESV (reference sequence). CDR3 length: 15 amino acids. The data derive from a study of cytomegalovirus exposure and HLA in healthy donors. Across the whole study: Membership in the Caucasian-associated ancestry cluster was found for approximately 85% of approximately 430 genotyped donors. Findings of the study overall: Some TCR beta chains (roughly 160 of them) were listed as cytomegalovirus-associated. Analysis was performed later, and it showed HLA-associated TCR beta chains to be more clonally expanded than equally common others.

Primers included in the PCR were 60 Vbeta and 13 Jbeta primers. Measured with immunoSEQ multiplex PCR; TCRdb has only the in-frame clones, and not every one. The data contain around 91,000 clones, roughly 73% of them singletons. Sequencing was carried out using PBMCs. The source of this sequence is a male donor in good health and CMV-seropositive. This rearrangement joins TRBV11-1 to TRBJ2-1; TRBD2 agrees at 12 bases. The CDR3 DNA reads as TGTGCCAGCAGAGAACTAGCGGGAGGAGGTGGTGAGCAGTTCTTC. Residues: CASRELAGGGGEQFF.